A single sample gave rise to the 3 T cell receptor beta chains below, sequenced in a study of blood T cell repertoires in COVID-19. Libraries were prepared by immunoSEQ multiplex PCR; TCRdb keeps only in-frame clonotypes and omits some of them. The sample records roughly 290,000 clones, roughly 85% being singletons. Sequences were obtained from PBMCs or T cells enriched from blood (not recorded which). The receptors originated from a woman in her twenties or thirties who had recovered from COVID-19.

The V gene is TRBV7-2, the J gene TRBJ1-6; 8 bases agree with TRBD1. CDR3 size: 14 residues. V shed 5 bases, J shed 6 bases, and the junction held 3 bases outside the gene matches. From germline, CDR1 is SGHTA and CDR2 FQGNSA. CDR3 nucleotide sequence: TGTGCCAGCAGCCTCGACAGGGGTAATTCACCCCTCCACTTT. This codes for CASSLDRGNSPLHF. Combining the CDR3 with reference TRBV7-2 and TRBJ1-6 gives the whole variable domain GAGVSQSPSNKVTEKGKDVELRCDPISGHTALYWYRQSLGQGLEFLIYFQGNSAPDKSGLPSDRFSAERTGGSVSTLTIQRTQQEDSAVYLCASSLDRGNSPLHFGNGTRLTVT.

This clone was observed a handful of times. This chain uses TRBV5-3 with TRBJ1-6; D perhaps matches TRBD1 (5 bases). TRBV5-3 is identified as an open reading frame with a role that is uncertain. This CDR3 has 16 residues. Trimming cost V 1 base and J 0 bases, with 8 bases left between them. The CDR3 is CARSLRGSSYNSPLHF. In DNA form, the CDR3 reads TGTGCCAGAAGCTTGAGGGGAAGCTCCTATAATTCACCCCTCCACTTT.

This clone was counted only a few times. The rearrangement uses TRBV6-4 and TRBJ2-1; the match to TRBD2 covers 7 bases. The V gene end was trimmed by 2 bases and the J gene end by 2 bases; junction bases not matched to a gene: 3. The CDR3 loop spans 15 amino acids. Per germline, CDR1 MRHNA and CDR2 SNTAGT. CDR3 DNA sequence: TGTGCCAGCAGTGACCGCGCGGGGGCCTACAATGAGCAGTTCTTC. This encodes CASSDRAGAYNEQFF.